This is a list of T cell receptor beta chains from one sample in a study of shared T cell receptors in the human thymus. The data were produced by immunoSEQ multiplex PCR, yet TCRdb's version contains in-frame clones alone and is incomplete. The sample includes hundreds of thousands of clones, roughly 90% of them seen just once. The same data also contributed to another study, on human thymus T cells.

The sample consisted of thymocytes. The receptor source for this set is a boy less than two years old with a congenital heart defect. Each CDR3 is given with its conserved first and last residue. The D gene is left open where the match is weak. Some rows have no size entry. The others give once, few or many, or a class for an expanded clone.

V	J	D	size	DNA	CDR3
TRBV4-1	TRBJ2-7	NA	NA	TGCGCCAGCAGCCAAGGGTCAAAGAGCGCGATATGGGAGCAGTACTTC	CASSQGSKSAIWEQYF
TRBV11-3	TRBJ2-3	TRBD2	NA	TGTGCCAGCAGCTTCCGCGGGAGGGTTTTGCCAGATACGCAGTATTTT	CASSFRGRVLPDTQYF
TRBV5-3	TRBJ2-7	NA	few	TGTGCCAGAAGCCACCAGGGTTACTACGAGCAGTACTTC	CARSHQGYYEQYF
TRBV28	TRBJ1-5	TRBD1	NA	TGTGCCAGCAGGGTCACAGGGGGGAAGGGGCCCCAGCATTTT	CASRVTGGKGPQHF
TRBV2	TRBJ1-5	NA	NA	TGTGCCAGCAGTGAAAGCAGCAATCAGCCCCAGCATTTT	CASSESSNQPQHF
TRBV2	TRBJ2-6	TRBD2	NA	TGTGCCAGCAGTGGCGCTAGCGGGACTGGGGCCAACGTCCTGACTTTC	CASSGASGTGANVLTF
TRBV6-4	TRBJ1-5	NA	NA	TGTGCCAGCCGCCGGAGGGATAGCAATCAGCCCCAGCATTTT	CASRRRDSNQPQHF
TRBV5-1	TRBJ2-7	TRBD2	NA	TGCGCCAGCAGCGGACTAGCGGGAGTCTACGAGCAGTACTTC	CASSGLAGVYEQYF
TRBV7-6	TRBJ1-5	NA	NA	TGTGCCAGCAGCTTAGGTGCGGCACGTTATAGCAATCAGCCCCAGCATTTT	CASSLGAARYSNQPQHF
TRBV7-2	TRBJ1-2	NA	NA	TGTGCCAGCAGCCCCGTGACAGCGACTAACTATGGCTACACCTTC	CASSPVTATNYGYTF